These 19 T cell receptor beta chains share one sample of origin, sequenced in a study of cytomegalovirus exposure and HLA in healthy donors. PCR was performed using 60 Vbeta and 13 Jbeta primers. Generated by immunoSEQ multiplex PCR, the TCRdb table keeps only in-frame clones and is missing some. This repertoire includes 150,000 to 200,000 clones. Sequences were obtained from PBMCs. The receptors originated from a woman aged 18-29 years in good health and CMV-seropositive.

The chain uses TRBV10-1 and TRBJ2-1; 9 bases are a match to TRBD2. With 3 bases clipped from V and 2 bases from J, the junction kept 5 bases outside the gene matches. This CDR3 has 16 residues. Germline V gene lookup returns CDR1 WNHNN and CDR2 SYGVQD (reference sequence). In DNA, the CDR3 is TGCGCCAGCAGTGACACTAGCGGGCCTACCTACAATGAGCAGTTCTTC. Amino acids: CASSDTSGPTYNEQFF.

This rearrangement joins TRBV7-6 to TRBJ2-5, with 9 bases lining up with TRBD1. With 5 bases clipped from V and 4 bases from J, the junction kept 11 bases outside the gene matches. The CDR3 runs to 16 residues. Germline V gene lookup returns CDR1 SGHVS and CDR2 FNYEAQ. This CDR3 reads CASSPNRGQGGETQYF. CDR3 bases: TGTGCCAGCAGCCCCAACCGGGGACAGGGTGGAGAGACCCAGTACTTC. Using reference TRBV7-6 and TRBJ2-5 for the parts outside the CDR3, the full variable domain is GAGVSQSPRYKVTKRGQDVALRCDPISGHVSLYWYRQALGQGPEFLTYFNYEAQQDKSGLPNDRFSAERPEGSISTLTIQRTEQRDSAMYRCASSPNRGQGGETQYFGPGTRLLVL.

The rearrangement joins TRBV9 to TRBJ1-3, with a tentative D call TRBD1 (6 bases). Germline CDR1 is SGDLS and CDR2 is YYNGEE. V was clipped by 3 bases and J by 2 bases, with 12 bases between them. This CDR3 is 15 amino acids long. The DNA of the CDR3 is TGTGCCAGCAGCGCACAGGGAGTAACTGGAAACACCATATATTTT. Amino acids: CASSAQGVTGNTIYF.

The chain links TRBV5-4 to TRBJ1-3; 10 bases agree with TRBD1. Germline V gene data show CDR1 as SGHNT and CDR2 as YYREEE (reference sequence). The CDR3 runs to 15 residues. J was trimmed by 4 bases and V by 2 bases; bases with no gene match: 3. CDR3 residues: CASSFGTGDGNTIYF. In nucleotides, the CDR3 is TGTGCCAGCAGCTTCGGGACAGGGGACGGAAACACCATATATTTT.

The chain has TRBV7-9 and TRBJ2-1; D is possibly TRBD1 (5 bases). Germline assignment: CDR1 SEHNR and CDR2 FQNEAQ (reference sequence). The CDR3 totals 15 residues. Deletions cut 6 bases from V and 4 bases from J, with 16 bases between. CDR3 DNA sequence: TGTGCCAGCAGATCCGACAGAGGACCTTACAATGAGCAGTTCTTC. Amino acids: CASRSDRGPYNEQFF.

With regard to this clone: This sample includes further DNA sequences coding for the same CDR3. The genes are TRBV30 and TRBJ2-6; tentative D call: TRBD1 (5 bases). This CDR3 region has 16 residues. Trimming cost V 4 bases and J 0 bases, with 13 bases left between them. Germline V lookup: CDR1 GTSNPN, CDR2 SVGIG (reference sequence). CDR3 region: CAWTTHRGSGANVLTF. The CDR3 nucleotides read TGTGCCTGGACCACCCATAGGGGCTCTGGGGCCAACGTCCTGACTTTC.

The chain employs TRBV11-1 and TRBJ2-7; a weak D match, TRBD2 (6 bases). This CDR3 is 16 amino acids long. Trimming pared 1 base from V and 2 bases from J, leaving 15 bases between. CDR1 is SGHAT and CDR2 is FQDESV in the germline V gene (reference sequence). CDR3 in amino acids: CASSLGSGGIAYEQYF. The CDR3 DNA is TGTGCCAGCAGCTTAGGCTCCGGCGGGATCGCCTACGAGCAGTACTTC.

The J gene is TRBJ2-7, the V gene TRBV4-2; maybe TRBD1 (5 bases). V was clipped by 8 bases and J by 3 bases, with 17 bases between them. The CDR3 spans 14 residues. Looked up from germline, CDR1 is LGHNA and CDR2 is YNFKEQ. As DNA, the CDR3 is TGTGCCAGCCCCATTAGGAAGGGGTACTACGAGCAGTACTTC. Translated, it gives CASPIRKGYYEQYF.

This chain links TRBV6-5 with TRBJ1-4; D unclear. CDR1 MNHEY and CDR2 SVGAGI come from the germline V gene. Trimming stripped 4 bases from V and 0 bases from J, with 6 bases between. This CDR3 contains 14 residues. The CDR3 bases are TGTGCCAGCAGTTCCGTTGCAACTAATGAAAAACTGTTTTTT. Translated: CASSSVATNEKLFF.

The V call is TRBV2, the J call TRBJ1-1; D remains ambiguous. The CDR3 has 14 amino acids. From germline, CDR1 is SNHLY and CDR2 FYNNEI. Trimming pared 6 bases from V and 1 base from J, leaving 12 bases between. CDR3 sequence: CASRAGVTNTEAFF. The CDR3, as DNA: TGTGCCAGCAGGGCAGGCGTTACGAACACTGAAGCTTTCTTT.

V usage is TRBV4-1 and J usage is TRBJ2-2, with D perhaps TRBD2 (6 bases). Germline V gene sequence: CDR1 MGHRA, CDR2 YSYEKL. The CDR3 totals 17 residues. Trimming stripped 0 bases from V and 7 bases from J, with 18 bases between. This chain's CDR3 is CASSQDLVTSYGGELFF. The CDR3 DNA reads as TGCGCCAGCAGCCAAGATCTCGTAACTAGCTATGGCGGGGAGCTGTTTTTT.

With respect to this clone: This specimen includes other DNA sequences encoding the same CDR3. This chain uses TRBV7-6 with TRBJ1-1; no clear D gene. Trimming took off 1 base at V and 1 base at J, with 4 bases between the two ends. This CDR3 is 13 amino acids long. Germline V gene lookup returns CDR1 SGHVS and CDR2 FNYEAQ. The CDR3 coding sequence is TGTGCCAGCAGCTTAGAGCAGAACACTGAAGCTTTCTTT. Protein sequence: CASSLEQNTEAFF.

This chain connects TRBV19 to TRBJ2-2, with 8 bases identical to TRBD2. The V segment lost 5 bases and the J segment 5 bases; nucleotides outside the gene matches: 7. The CDR3 consists of 15 residues. Germline CDR1 is LNHDA and CDR2 is SQIVND (reference sequence). The chain's CDR3 is CASSFGTSRTGELFF. The CDR3 nucleotides are TGTGCCAGTAGTTTCGGGACTAGTCGTACCGGGGAGCTGTTTTTT.

This chain connects TRBV11-3 to TRBJ1-6; D is undetermined. This CDR3 spans 12 amino acids. Trimming left V 3 bases short and J 8 bases short, with 5 bases between. Germline-derived CDR1 and CDR2 are SGHNT and YENEEA. The CDR3 DNA sequence: TGTGCCAGCAGCTTTCGTGATTCACCCCTCCACTTT. Amino acid sequence: CASSFRDSPLHF.

V usage is TRBV4-1 and J usage is TRBJ2-1, with D perhaps TRBD2 (6 bases). The CDR3 loop spans 15 amino acids. Trimming left V 3 bases short and J 8 bases short, with 17 bases between. Germline V gives CDR1 MGHRA, CDR2 YSYEKL. The CDR3 DNA follows: TGCGCCAGCAGCCAGCAGACTAGTAGAGAGGATGAGCAGTTCTTC. Encoded protein: CASSQQTSREDEQFF.

The CDR3 loop reads CASSQEGARELFF. The DNA of the CDR3 is TGTGCCAGCAGCCAAGAGGGGGCCAGGGAGCTGTTTTTT. The chain uses TRBV4-2 and TRBJ2-2; TRBD1 is a possible D gene (6 bases). CDR1 is LGHNA and CDR2 is YNFKEQ in the germline V gene. V lost 0 bases and J 9 bases, leaving 8 bases between the germline ends. The CDR3 sequence is 13 residues long.

This chain links TRBV7-2 with TRBJ2-7, with D perhaps matching TRBD1 (6 bases). V was clipped by 1 base and J by 7 bases, with 11 bases between them. The germline CDR1 and CDR2 sequences are SGHTA and FQGNSA. The CDR3 has 13 amino acids. Written as DNA, the CDR3 is TGTGCCAGCAGCTTAGGGTTGGGGGCTGAGCAGTACTTC. It codes for CASSLGLGAEQYF.

The chain has TRBV29-1 and TRBJ2-2; D gene uncertain. Trimming stripped 3 bases from V and 4 bases from J, with 12 bases between. This CDR3 is 14 amino acids long. From germline, CDR1 is SQVTM and CDR2 ANQGSEA. The CDR3 protein is CSVDSGRSTGELFF. CDR3 DNA: TGCAGCGTTGACTCAGGTCGTAGCACCGGGGAGCTGTTTTTT.

The rearrangement uses TRBV29-1 and TRBJ1-4; no clear D. CDR3 length: 13 amino acids. V shed 5 bases and J shed 1 base, with 8 bases lying between them. Germline V gene sequence: CDR1 SQVTM, CDR2 ANQGSEA. The CDR3 here is CSVRTLTNEKLFF. The CDR3 coding sequence is TGCAGCGTTCGGACTCTAACTAATGAAAAACTGTTTTTT.